The entry below gives a single TCR beta chain sequence along with its context. Authors' data handling: Estimation of nucleated cell counts was performed using reference gene primer amplification. Data came from immunoSEQ multiplex PCR; TCRdb stores just in-frame clones and leaves some out. V and J calls and clone size come straight from that table; D and trimming were deduced from the DNA. Among tens of thousands of clones listed, 82% were seen once. The data derive from a study of blood T cell repertoires in COVID-19. Study context: The United States, Italy and Spain provided the acute and convalescent COVID-19 samples. PBMCs, B-cell-depleted T cells, or T cells were the source of the cDNA or gDNA that made up the material.

Trimming cost V 4 bases and J 4 bases, with 16 bases left between them. Per the germline V gene, CDR1 is MRHNA and CDR2 is SNTAGT. This CDR3 has 15 amino acids. Sample: peripheral blood. This chain uses TRBV6-4 with TRBJ1-2; D is undetermined. This receptor was obtained from a woman aged 60-75 years with acute or convalescent COVID-19. For the CDR3, the DNA is TGTGCCAGCAGTGCCATACCCGGACTCGGCTATGGCTACACCTTC. Its protein is CASSAIPGLGYGYTF.